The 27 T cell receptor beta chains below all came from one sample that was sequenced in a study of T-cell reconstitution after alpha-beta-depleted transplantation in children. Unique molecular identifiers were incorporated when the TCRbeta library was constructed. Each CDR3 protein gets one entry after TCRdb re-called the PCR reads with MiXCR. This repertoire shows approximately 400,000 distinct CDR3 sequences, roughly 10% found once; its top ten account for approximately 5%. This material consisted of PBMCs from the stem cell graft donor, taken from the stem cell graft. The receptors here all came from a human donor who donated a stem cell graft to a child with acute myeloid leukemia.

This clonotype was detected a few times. CDR3 in DNA: TGTGCCAGCTCACCACCCCAAGCGGGTCACAATGAGCAGTTCTTC. Encoded protein: CASSPPQAGHNEQFF. This chain joins TRBV18 and TRBJ2-1; possibly TRBD2 for D (6 bases). Deletions cut 0 bases from V and 5 bases from J, with 11 bases between. CDR1 is KGHSH and CDR2 is LQKENI in the germline V gene. The CDR3 runs to 15 residues. Complete variable domain (other parts from reference TRBV18 and TRBJ2-1): NAGVMQNPRHLVRRRGQEARLRCSPMKGHSHVYWYRQLPEEGLKFMVYLQKENIIDESGMPKERFSAEFPKEGPSILRIQQVVRGDSAAYFCASSPPQAGHNEQFFGPGTRLTVL.

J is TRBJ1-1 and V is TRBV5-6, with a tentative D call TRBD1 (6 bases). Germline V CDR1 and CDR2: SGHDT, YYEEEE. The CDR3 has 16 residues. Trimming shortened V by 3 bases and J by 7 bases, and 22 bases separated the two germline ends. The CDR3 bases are TGTGCCAGCAGCTCCCCACGGGTAGGGGGACGTGGTGAAGCTTTCTTT. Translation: CASSSPRVGGRGEAFF. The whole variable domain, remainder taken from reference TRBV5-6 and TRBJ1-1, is DAGVTQSPTHLIKTRGQQVTLRCSPKSGHDTVSWYQQALGQGPQFIFQYYEEEERQRGNFPDRFSGHQFPNYSSELNVNALLLGDSALYLCASSSPRVGGRGEAFFGQGTRLTVV.

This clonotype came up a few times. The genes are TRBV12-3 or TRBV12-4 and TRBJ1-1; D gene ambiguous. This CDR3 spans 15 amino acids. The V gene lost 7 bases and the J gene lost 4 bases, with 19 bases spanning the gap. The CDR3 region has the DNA TGTGCCAGCATCCTCTCCGGACCGTTGGCCACTGAAGCTTTCTTT. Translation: CASILSGPLATEAFF.

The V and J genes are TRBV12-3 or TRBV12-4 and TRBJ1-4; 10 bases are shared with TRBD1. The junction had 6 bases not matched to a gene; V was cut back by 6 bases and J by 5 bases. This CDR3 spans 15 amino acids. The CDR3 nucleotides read TGTGCCAGCAGACCCCCGGGACAGGGGAATGAAAAACTGTTTTTT. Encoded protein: CASRPPGQGNEKLFF.

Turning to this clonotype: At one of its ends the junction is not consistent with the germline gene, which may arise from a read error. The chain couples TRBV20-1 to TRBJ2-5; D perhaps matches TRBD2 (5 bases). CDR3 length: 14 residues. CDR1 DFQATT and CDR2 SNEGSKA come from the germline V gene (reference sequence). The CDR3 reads CSATARGWEETHYF. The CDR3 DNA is TGCAGTGCTACCGCAAGAGGGTGGGAAGAGACCCATTACTTC.

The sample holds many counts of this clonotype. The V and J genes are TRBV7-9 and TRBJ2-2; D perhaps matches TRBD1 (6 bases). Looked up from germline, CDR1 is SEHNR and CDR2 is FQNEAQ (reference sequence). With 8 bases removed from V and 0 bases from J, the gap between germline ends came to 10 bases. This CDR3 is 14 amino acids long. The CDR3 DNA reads TGTGCCAGCCAGGGGAGATCGAACACCGGGGAGCTGTTTTTT. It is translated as CASQGRSNTGELFF.

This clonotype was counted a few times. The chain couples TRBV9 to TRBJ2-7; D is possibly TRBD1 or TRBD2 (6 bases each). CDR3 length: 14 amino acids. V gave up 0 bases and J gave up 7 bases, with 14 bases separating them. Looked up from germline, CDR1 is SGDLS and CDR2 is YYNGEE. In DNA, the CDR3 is TGTGCCAGCAGCGTAGTCGTAGGGGGAGGAGAGCAGTACTTC. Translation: CASSVVVGGGEQYF. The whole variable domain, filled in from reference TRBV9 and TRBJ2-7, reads DSGVTQTPKHLITATGQRVTLRCSPRSGDLSVYWYQQSLDQGLQFLIQYYNGEERAKGNILERFSAQQFPDLHSELNLSSLELGDSALYFCASSVVVGGGEQYFGPGTRLTVT.

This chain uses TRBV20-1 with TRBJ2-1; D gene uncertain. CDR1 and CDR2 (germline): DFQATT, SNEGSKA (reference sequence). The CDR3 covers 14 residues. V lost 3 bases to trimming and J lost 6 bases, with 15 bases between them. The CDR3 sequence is CSASTWVNFNEQFF. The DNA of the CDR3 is TGCAGTGCTAGTACTTGGGTTAACTTCAATGAGCAGTTCTTC.

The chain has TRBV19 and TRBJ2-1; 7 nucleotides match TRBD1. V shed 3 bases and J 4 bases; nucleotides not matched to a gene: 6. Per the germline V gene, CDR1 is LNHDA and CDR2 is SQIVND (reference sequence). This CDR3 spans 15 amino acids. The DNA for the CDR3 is TGTGCCAGTAGTATGGGGGACAGTAAATACAATGAGCAGTTCTTC. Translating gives CASSMGDSKYNEQFF.

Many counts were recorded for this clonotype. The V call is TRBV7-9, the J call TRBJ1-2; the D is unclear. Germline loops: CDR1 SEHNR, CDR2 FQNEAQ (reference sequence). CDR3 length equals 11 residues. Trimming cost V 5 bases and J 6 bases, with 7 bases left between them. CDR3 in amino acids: CASSPLDGYTF. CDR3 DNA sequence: TGTGCCAGCAGCCCTCTTGATGGCTACACCTTC.

CDR3 DNA: TGTGCCAGCAGCTTAGGGGGGGGAGAGGTGGGCTACACCTTC. Translating it yields CASSLGGGEVGYTF. V gene TRBV7-2 combines with J gene TRBJ1-2; a possible D gene is TRBD1 (5 bases). The CDR3 is 14 residues long. V was cut by 1 base and J by 8 bases, with 14 bases left in between. Germline V lookup: CDR1 SGHTA, CDR2 FQGNSA.

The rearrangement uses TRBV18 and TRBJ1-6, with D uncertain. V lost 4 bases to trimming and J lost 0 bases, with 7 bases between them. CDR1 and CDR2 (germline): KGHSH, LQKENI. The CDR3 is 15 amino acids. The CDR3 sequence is CASSQASSYNSPLHF. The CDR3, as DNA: TGTGCCAGCTCACAGGCCAGCTCCTATAATTCACCCCTCCACTTT.

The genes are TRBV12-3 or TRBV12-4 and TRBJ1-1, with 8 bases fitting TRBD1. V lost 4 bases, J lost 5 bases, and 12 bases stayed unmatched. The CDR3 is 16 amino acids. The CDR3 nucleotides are TGTGCCAGCAGTTCCGCCCTTGTGACAGGGGTTACTGAAGCTTTCTTT. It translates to CASSSALVTGVTEAFF.

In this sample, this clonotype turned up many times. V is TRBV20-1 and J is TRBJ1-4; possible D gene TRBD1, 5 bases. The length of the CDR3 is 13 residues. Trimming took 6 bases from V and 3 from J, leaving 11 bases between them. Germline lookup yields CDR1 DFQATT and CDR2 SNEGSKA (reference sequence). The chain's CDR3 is CSAGRVANEKLFF. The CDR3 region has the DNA TGCAGTGCCGGCAGGGTAGCTAATGAAAAACTGTTTTTT.

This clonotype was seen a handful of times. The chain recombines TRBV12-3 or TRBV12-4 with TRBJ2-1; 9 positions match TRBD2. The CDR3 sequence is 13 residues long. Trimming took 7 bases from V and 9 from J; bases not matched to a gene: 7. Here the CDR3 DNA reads TGTGCCAGCACCCTTAGCGGGAGAGGTGAGCAGTTCTTC. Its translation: CASTLSGRGEQFF.

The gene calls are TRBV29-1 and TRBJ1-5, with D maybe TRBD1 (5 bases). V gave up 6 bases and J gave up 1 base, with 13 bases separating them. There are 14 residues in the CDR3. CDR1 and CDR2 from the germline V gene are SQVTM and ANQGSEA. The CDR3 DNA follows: TGCAGCGTAGGCCGATACAGGAGCAATCAGCCCCAGCATTTT. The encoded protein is CSVGRYRSNQPQHF.

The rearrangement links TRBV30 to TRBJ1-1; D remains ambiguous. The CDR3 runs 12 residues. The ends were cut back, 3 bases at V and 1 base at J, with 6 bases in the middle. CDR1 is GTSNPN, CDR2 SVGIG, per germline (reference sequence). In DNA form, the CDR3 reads TGTGCCTGGAGCCCAGGGAACACTGAAGCTTTCTTT. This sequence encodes CAWSPGNTEAFF.

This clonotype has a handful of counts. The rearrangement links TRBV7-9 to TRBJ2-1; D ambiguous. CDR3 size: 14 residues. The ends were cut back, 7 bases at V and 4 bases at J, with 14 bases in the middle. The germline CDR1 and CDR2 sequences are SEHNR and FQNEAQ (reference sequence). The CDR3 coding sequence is TGTGCCAGCAAAAGGGAAGGTGGATACAATGAGCAGTTCTTC. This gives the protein CASKREGGYNEQFF.

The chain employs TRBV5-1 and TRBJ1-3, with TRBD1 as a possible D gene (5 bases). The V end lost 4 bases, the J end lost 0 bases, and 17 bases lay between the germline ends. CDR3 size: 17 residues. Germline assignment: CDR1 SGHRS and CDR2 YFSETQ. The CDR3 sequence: CASSPRRGVDSGNTIYF. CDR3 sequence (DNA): TGCGCCAGCAGCCCCCGACGAGGGGTCGACTCTGGAAACACCATATATTTT.

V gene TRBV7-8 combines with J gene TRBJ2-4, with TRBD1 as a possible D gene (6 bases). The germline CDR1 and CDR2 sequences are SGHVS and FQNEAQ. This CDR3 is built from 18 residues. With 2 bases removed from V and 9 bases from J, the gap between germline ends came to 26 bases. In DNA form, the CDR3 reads TGTGCCAGCAGCTTAATGGCGGTCTTTGGGACAACAAGGGGCATTCAGTACTTC. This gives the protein CASSLMAVFGTTRGIQYF.

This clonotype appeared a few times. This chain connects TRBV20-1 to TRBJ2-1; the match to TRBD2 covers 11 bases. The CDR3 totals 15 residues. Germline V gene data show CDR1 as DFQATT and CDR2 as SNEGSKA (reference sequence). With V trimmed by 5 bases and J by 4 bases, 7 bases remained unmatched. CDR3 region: CSAPTSGGPYNEQFF. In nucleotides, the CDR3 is TGCAGTGCTCCAACTAGCGGGGGACCATACAATGAGCAGTTCTTC.

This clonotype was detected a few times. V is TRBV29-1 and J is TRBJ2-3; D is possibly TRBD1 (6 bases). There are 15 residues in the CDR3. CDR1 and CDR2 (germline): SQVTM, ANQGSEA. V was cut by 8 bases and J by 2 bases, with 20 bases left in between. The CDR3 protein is CSTIRLDSPTDTQYF. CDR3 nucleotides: TGCAGCACGATTCGCCTGGACAGTCCCACAGATACGCAGTATTTT.

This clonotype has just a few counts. CDR3 nucleotides: TGCGCCAGCAGCTTCCGCGAAAACAGGGGGATCCACCTGTACTACGAGCAGTACGTC. Protein: CASSFRENRGIHLYYEQYV. The chain uses TRBV5-1 and TRBJ2-7, with 8 bases fitting TRBD1. The CDR3 has 19 residues. Germline trimming cut 2 bases from V and 3 bases from J; bases unmatched to any gene: 19. CDR1 is SGHRS and CDR2 is YFSETQ in the germline V gene.

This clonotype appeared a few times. In DNA form, the CDR3 reads TGTGCCAGCAGCTTAGGCCCAGTTTCAAACACCGGGGAGCTGTTTTTT. It specifies CASSLGPVSNTGELFF. V gene TRBV7-2 combines with J gene TRBJ2-2, with unresolved D. The CDR3 spans 16 residues. CDR1 is SGHTA and CDR2 is FQGNSA in the germline V gene. V was clipped by 1 base and J by 2 bases, with 11 bases between them.

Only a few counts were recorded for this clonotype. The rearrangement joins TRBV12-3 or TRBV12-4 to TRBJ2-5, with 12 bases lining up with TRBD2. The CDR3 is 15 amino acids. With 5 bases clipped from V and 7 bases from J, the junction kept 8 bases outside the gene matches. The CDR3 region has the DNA TGTGCCAGCAGTCCCGGACTAGCGGGATTCGGGACCCAGTACTTC. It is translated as CASSPGLAGFGTQYF.

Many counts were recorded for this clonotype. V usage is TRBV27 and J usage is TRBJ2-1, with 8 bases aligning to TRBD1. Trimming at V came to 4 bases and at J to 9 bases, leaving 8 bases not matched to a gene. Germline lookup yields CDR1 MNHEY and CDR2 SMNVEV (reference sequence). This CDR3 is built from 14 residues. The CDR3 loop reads CASSSRGLSGEQFF. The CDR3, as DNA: TGTGCCAGCAGTTCCAGGGGGCTGAGCGGTGAGCAGTTCTTC.

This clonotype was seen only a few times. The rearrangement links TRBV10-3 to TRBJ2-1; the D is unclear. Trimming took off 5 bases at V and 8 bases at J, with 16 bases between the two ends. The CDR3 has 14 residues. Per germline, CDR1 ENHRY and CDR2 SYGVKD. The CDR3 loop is CAISNPGPVYEQFF. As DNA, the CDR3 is TGTGCCATCAGTAACCCGGGTCCCGTCTATGAGCAGTTCTTC.